This T cell receptor (beta chain) was retrieved from a study of tumor-infiltrating lymphocytes in localized non-small cell lung cancer. By share of the sample, this clone is medium-sized. Its antigen is not identified. Findings of the study overall: Different pieces of the same tissue were used for each assay.

Measured with immunoSEQ multiplex PCR; TCRdb has only the in-frame clones, and not every one. The data contain some 22,000 clones, roughly 71% of them singletons. The CDR3 sequence is 14 residues long. Between the trimmed V and J ends, which lost 6 bases and 6 bases, there was a span of 17 bases. The germline V gene has CDR1 MNHEY and CDR2 SVGAGI. The sequence was collected from a human donor with non-small cell lung cancer. The chain combines TRBV6-5 with TRBJ1-1, with TRBD1 as a possible D gene (5 bases). Sequencing used lung tumor tissue. The CDR3 region is CASRRMPGDPEAFF. The CDR3 DNA follows: TGTGCCAGCAGACGGATGCCTGGGGACCCTGAAGCTTTCTTT.